The 15 T cell receptor beta chains below all came from one sample that was sequenced in a study of spatial heterogeneity in lung cancer. TCRdb recomputed calls from the 5' RACE reads with MiXCR, one row per CDR3 protein. The table lists 5,500 to 7,500 distinct CDR3 sequences, around 12% of them singletons. No antigen has been identified for these receptors. Study-level points and caveats: The number of expanded tumor alpha and beta chains correlated with mutation number.

Time point of the sample: sample taken at primary tumor resection. The sample consisted of lung tumor tissue, taken at surgery. The receptors shown here come from a male donor with early-stage non-small cell lung cancer.

This clonotype showed up just a few times. The rearrangement uses TRBV27 and TRBJ2-7, with TRBD1 as a possible D gene (5 bases). The length of the CDR3 is 15 residues. V lost 0 bases to trimming and J lost 7 bases, with 16 bases between them. CDR1 and CDR2 (germline): MNHEY, SMNVEV (reference sequence). The CDR3 bases are TGTGCCAGCAGTTTATCCCTGAAGGGGTATGGGGAGCAGTACTTC. Translated: CASSLSLKGYGEQYF.

At least ten counts were recorded for this clonotype. The rearrangement uses TRBV10-3 and TRBJ2-6; D is undetermined. The germline V gene encodes CDR1 ENHRY and CDR2 SYGVKD. The V and J ends lost 3 bases and 1 base respectively, with 1 base between them. CDR3 length equals 13 residues. The CDR3 sequence: CAISDSGANVLTF. As DNA, the CDR3 is TGTGCCATCAGTGATTCTGGGGCCAACGTCCTGACTTTC.

This clonotype came up many times. The chain uses TRBV7-8 and TRBJ2-7; D unclear. Germline V lookup: CDR1 SGHVS, CDR2 FQNEAQ. Trimming left V 1 base short and J 3 bases short, with 10 bases between. CDR3 length: 14 amino acids. The CDR3 coding sequence is TGTGCCAGCAGCTTAGGAGCACGACTCTACGAGCAGTACTTC. It encodes CASSLGARLYEQYF.

The table lists this clonotype with many counts. The chain's CDR3 is CASRMGGDRYNEQFF. Here the CDR3 DNA reads TGTGCCAGCAGGATGGGTGGGGACCGCTACAATGAGCAGTTCTTC. The chain uses TRBV28 and TRBJ2-1, with D perhaps assigned TRBD1 or TRBD2 (5 bases each). The length of the CDR3 is 15 residues. Germline CDR1 is MDHEN and CDR2 is SYDVKM. The V gene lost 6 bases and the J gene lost 3 bases, with 15 bases spanning the gap.

This clonotype was found many times. The rearrangement uses TRBV20-1 and TRBJ2-5; no clear D. The CDR3 has 13 amino acids. The germline V gene encodes CDR1 DFQATT and CDR2 SNEGSKA (reference sequence). The ends were cut back, 4 bases at V and 5 bases at J, with 14 bases in the middle. CDR3 residues: CSAISGLRETQYF. The CDR3 DNA sequence: TGCAGTGCTATCTCAGGCCTTCGGGAGACCCAGTACTTC.

This clonotype showed up many times. The V call is TRBV20-1, the J call TRBJ1-2; D might be TRBD1 (5 bases). The CDR3 is 12 amino acids. In germline, CDR1 is DFQATT, CDR2 SNEGSKA (reference sequence). Trimming removed 3 bases at V and 8 bases at J, with 13 bases between. CDR3 region: CSASQGTVGYTF. The CDR3 bases are TGCAGTGCTAGCCAGGGAACAGTAGGCTACACCTTC.

This clonotype has a count of ten or more. J is TRBJ2-3 and V is TRBV20-1; tentatively, D is TRBD1 or TRBD2 (6 bases each). Germline CDR1 DFQATT, CDR2 SNEGSKA (reference sequence). V was shortened by 3 bases and J by 3 bases, with 13 bases between the two germline ends. The CDR3 runs 14 residues. CDR3 region: CSASRGGGTDTQYF. The CDR3 region has the DNA TGCAGTGCTAGCCGCGGAGGGGGAACAGATACGCAGTATTTT.

V usage is TRBV9 and J usage is TRBJ2-7; the D gene is possibly TRBD2 (6 bases). CDR3 length: 13 residues. Germline V gene lookup returns CDR1 SGDLS and CDR2 YYNGEE. V lost 0 bases and J lost 4, with 8 bases in between. CDR3 DNA sequence: TGTGCCAGCAGCGTAGGAGGGAGGTACGAGCAGTACTTC. This translates into CASSVGGRYEQYF.

The sample holds a few counts of this clonotype. The gene calls are TRBV20-1 and TRBJ2-2, with a possible D match to TRBD1 (5 bases). V lost 5 bases and J 4 bases, leaving 8 bases between the germline ends. The CDR3 loop spans 12 amino acids. Germline-derived CDR1 and CDR2 are DFQATT and SNEGSKA (reference sequence). The CDR3, as DNA: TGCAGTGCTCCAGGGCGCACCGGGGAGCTGTTTTTT. This gives the protein CSAPGRTGELFF.

By share of the sample, this clonotype is medium-sized. V usage is TRBV28 and J usage is TRBJ1-3; D not resolved. This CDR3 has 16 residues. Trimming removed 2 bases at V and 0 bases at J, with 11 bases between. The germline V gene has CDR1 MDHEN and CDR2 SYDVKM. The CDR3 protein is CASSLEHTSSGNTIYF. CDR3 DNA: TGTGCCAGCAGTTTAGAACACACAAGCTCTGGAAACACCATATATTTT.

This clonotype was seen many times. The chain joins TRBV10-3 to TRBJ2-7; 7 positions match TRBD2. J gave up 0 bases and V 5 bases, and 4 bases lay outside the gene matches. Germline assignment: CDR1 ENHRY and CDR2 SYGVKD. CDR3 size: 14 residues. The CDR3 bases are TGTGCCATCAGTACGGCGGGGGACTCCTACGAGCAGTACTTC. Translating it yields CAISTAGDSYEQYF.

This clonotype is medium-sized by share. The chain links TRBV5-1 to TRBJ2-3, with 12 bases fitting TRBD2. Germline CDR1 is SGHRS and CDR2 is YFSETQ. V dropped 6 bases and J dropped 5; count of bases not matched to a gene: 4. The CDR3 totals 14 residues. The CDR3 coding sequence is TGCGCCAGCAAACAACTAGCGGGAGGAGATACGCAGTATTTT. It specifies CASKQLAGGDTQYF.

This clonotype has ten or more counts. The gene calls are TRBV6-2 or TRBV6-3 and TRBJ2-3; 10 bases are shared with TRBD1. The length of the CDR3 is 14 residues. V was clipped by 6 bases and J by 4 bases; unmatched bases: 4. Germline loops: CDR1 MNHEY, CDR2 SVGEGT. CDR3 protein: CASRGQGFADTQYF. Here the CDR3 DNA reads TGTGCCAGCAGGGGACAGGGGTTTGCAGATACGCAGTATTTT.

By frequency in the sample, this clonotype is medium-sized. The J gene is TRBJ1-6, the V gene TRBV6-5; 8 bases agree with TRBD1. Germline trimming cut 5 bases from V and 10 bases from J; bases unmatched to any gene: 7. Germline values: CDR1 MNHEY, CDR2 SVGAGI. The CDR3 totals 14 residues. The CDR3, as DNA: TGTGCCAGCAGTAGCAGGACAGGGCGATCACCCCTCCACTTT. As protein: CASSSRTGRSPLHF.

This clonotype was observed many times. The gene calls are TRBV11-2 and TRBJ2-1; D is uncertain. Germline CDR1 and CDR2: SGHAT and FQNNGV. CDR3 length equals 12 residues. V dropped 1 base and J dropped 7 bases, with 5 bases sitting between them. CDR3 bases: TGTGCCAGCAGCTTAGTCGGGAATGAGCAGTTCTTC. It translates to CASSLVGNEQFF.